Listed here is a single TCR beta chain. The data were obtained in a study of blood T cell repertoires in COVID-19. In the study overall: Samples representing acute and convalescent COVID-19 were sourced from the United States, Italy and Spain. PBMCs, B-cell-depleted T cells, or T cells provided the cDNA or gDNA that made up the material.

The CDR3 sequence is 13 residues long. Trimming pared 6 bases from V and 4 bases from J, leaving 7 bases between. Germline values: CDR1 MNHNY, CDR2 SVGAGI (reference sequence). Under the authors' procedure: Scientists estimated how many nucleated cells there were by amplifying reference gene primers. The method was immunoSEQ multiplex PCR; TCRdb's version includes in-frame clones alone and lacks a portion of them. V and J calls plus clone size are reproduced from that table; the DNA served to infer D and trimming. Here the sample spans about 130,000 clones, about 89% being singletons. Those enrolled in Seattle joined during active infection and were followed longitudinally afterward.

V usage is TRBV6-6 and J usage is TRBJ1-6; weak D call: TRBD1 (6 bases). The sequence derives from a woman aged 70-85 years with COVID-19, enrolled during active disease. The material sequenced was peripheral blood. CDR3 amino acids: CASRGQYNSPLHF. The CDR3, as DNA: TGTGCCAGCAGAGGACAGTATAATTCACCCCTCCACTTT.